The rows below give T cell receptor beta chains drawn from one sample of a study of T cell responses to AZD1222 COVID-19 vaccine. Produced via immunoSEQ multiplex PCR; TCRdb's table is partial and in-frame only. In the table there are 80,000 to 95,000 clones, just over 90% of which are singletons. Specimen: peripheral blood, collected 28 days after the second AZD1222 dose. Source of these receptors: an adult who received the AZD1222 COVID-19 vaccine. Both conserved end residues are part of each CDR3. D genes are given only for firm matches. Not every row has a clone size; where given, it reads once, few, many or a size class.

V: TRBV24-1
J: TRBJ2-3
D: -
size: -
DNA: -
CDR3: CATSDPFGAGATF

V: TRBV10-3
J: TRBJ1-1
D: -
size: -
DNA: TGTGCCATCAGTGATTGGGTGAACACTGAAGCTTTCTTT
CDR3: CAISDWVNTEAFF

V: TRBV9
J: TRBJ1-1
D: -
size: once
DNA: TGTGCCAGCAGCACCTCCGGCAGAGCGAACACTGAAGCTTTCTTT
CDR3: CASSTSGRANTEAFF

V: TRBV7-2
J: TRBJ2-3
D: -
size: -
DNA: TGTGCCAGCAGCTTGAGCGGAGATACGCAGTATTTT
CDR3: CASSLSGDTQYF

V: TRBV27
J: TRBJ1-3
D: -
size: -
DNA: TGTGCCAGCAGTTTCGGGTCCTCTGGAAACACCATATATTTT
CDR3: CASSFGSSGNTIYF

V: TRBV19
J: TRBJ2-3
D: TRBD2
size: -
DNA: TGTGCCAGTAGCCTCGGGCTAGCGGGGGGAAATACGCAGTATTTT
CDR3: CASSLGLAGGNTQYF

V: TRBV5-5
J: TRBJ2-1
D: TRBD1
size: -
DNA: TGTGCCAGCAGCTTGGGGAGGCCGACAGGGGATTTTAATGAGCAGTTCTTC
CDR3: CASSLGRPTGDFNEQFF

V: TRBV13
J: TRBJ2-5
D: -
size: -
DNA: TGTGCCAGCAGCTTATCCTCCGGAGGGGAGACCCAGTACTTC
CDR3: CASSLSSGGETQYF

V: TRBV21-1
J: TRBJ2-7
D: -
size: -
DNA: TGTGCCAGCAGCCCGGACAGGGGGATGTCCTACGAGCAGTACTTC
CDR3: CASSPDRGMSYEQYF

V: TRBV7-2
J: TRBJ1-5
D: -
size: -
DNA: TGTGCCAGCAGCTTAGGGGGCTCCGGGCAGCCCCAGCATTTT
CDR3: CASSLGGSGQPQHF

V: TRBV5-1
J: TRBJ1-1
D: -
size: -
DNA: TGCGCCAGCAGCGCTGGACTTCGACAGGCGGCGACTGAAGCTTTCTTT
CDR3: CASSAGLRQAATEAFF

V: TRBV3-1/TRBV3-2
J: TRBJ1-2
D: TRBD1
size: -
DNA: TGTGCCAGCAGCCAAGTAGGGACAGAAGTCTATGGCTACACCTTC
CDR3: CASSQVGTEVYGYTF

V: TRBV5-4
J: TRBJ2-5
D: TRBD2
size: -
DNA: TGTGCCAGCAGCTATCAGCGGGGGGGCCCGGAGACCCAGTACTTC
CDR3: CASSYQRGGPETQYF

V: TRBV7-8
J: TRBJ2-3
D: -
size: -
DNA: TGTGCCAGCAGCTTTGGGGTAGGGACAGATACGCAGTATTTT
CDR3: CASSFGVGTDTQYF

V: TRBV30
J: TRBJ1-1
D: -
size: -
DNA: TGTGCCTGGAGTGGGGGGGCAGGGGAAGCTTTCTTT
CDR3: CAWSGGAGEAFF

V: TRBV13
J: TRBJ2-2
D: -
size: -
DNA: TGTGCCAGCAGCCCCCAGCTGTCAGCGGGGGAGCTGTTTTTT
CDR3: CASSPQLSAGELFF

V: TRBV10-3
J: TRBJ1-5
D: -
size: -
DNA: TGTGCCATCAGTGAGTCGCGAGGGTGGAATCAGCCCCAGCATTTT
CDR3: CAISESRGWNQPQHF

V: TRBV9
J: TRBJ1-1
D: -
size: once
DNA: TGTGCCAGCAGCCCACGGGTCTGGAGGAACACTGAAGCTTTCTTT
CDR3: CASSPRVWRNTEAFF

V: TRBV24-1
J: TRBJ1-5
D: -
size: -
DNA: TGTGCCACCAGTGAGGCTCAGGACAGTAGGAATCAGCCCCAGCATTTT
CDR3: CATSEAQDSRNQPQHF

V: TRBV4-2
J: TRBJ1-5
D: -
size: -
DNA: TGTGCCAGCAGCCAGAGAGGGCTAGGGGATCAGCCCCAGCATTTT
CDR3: CASSQRGLGDQPQHF

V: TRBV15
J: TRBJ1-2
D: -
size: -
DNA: TGTGCCACCAGTACAGGGCCGATGTATGGCTACACCTTC
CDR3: CATSTGPMYGYTF

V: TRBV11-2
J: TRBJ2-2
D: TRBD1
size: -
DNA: TGTGCCAGCAGCGTTACAGGGGGACGGGTCACCGGGGAGCTGTTTTTT
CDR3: CASSVTGGRVTGELFF

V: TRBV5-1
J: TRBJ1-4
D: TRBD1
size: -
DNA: TGCGCCAGCAGGCCCGGGACAGGACTCGTGGGGGAAAAACTGTTTTTT
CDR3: CASRPGTGLVGEKLFF

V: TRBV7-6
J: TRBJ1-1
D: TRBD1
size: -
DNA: TGTGCCAGCAGCCCAAACTCCGGGACAGGGAAAACTGAAGCTTTCTTT
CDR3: CASSPNSGTGKTEAFF

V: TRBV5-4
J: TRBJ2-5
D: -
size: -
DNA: TGTGCCAGCTGTGCCCCTCAGCATTCACAAGAGACCCAGTACTTC
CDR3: CASCAPQHSQETQYF

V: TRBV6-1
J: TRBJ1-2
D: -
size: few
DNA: TGTGCCAGCAGTGAAGCGCGTAAGAGTGGCTACACCTTC
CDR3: CASSEARKSGYTF

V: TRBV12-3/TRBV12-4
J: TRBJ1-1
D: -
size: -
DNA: TGTGCCAGCAGTTTTACTGGACAGCGAATCTTT
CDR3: CASSFTGQRIF

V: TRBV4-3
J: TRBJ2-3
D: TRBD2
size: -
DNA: TGCGCCAGCAGCCAAGAGGGACTAGCGGGGGGCTATAGCACAGATACGCAGTATTTT
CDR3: CASSQEGLAGGYSTDTQYF

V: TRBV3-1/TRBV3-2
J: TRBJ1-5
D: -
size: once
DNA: TGTGCCAGCAGCCATAGTGGAAATAGCAATCAGCCCCAGCATTTT
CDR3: CASSHSGNSNQPQHF

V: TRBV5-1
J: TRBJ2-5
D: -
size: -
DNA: TGCGCCAGCAGCTTGGAAGGACTACCCCAAGAGACCCAGTACTTC
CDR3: CASSLEGLPQETQYF

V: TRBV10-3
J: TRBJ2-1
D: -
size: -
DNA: TGTGCCATCAGTGACAGGGGAAATGAGCAGTTCTTC
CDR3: CAISDRGNEQFF

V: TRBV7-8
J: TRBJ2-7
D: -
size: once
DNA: TGTGCCAGCAGCTTACCGTGGGCGAAGCAGTACTTC
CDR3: CASSLPWAKQYF

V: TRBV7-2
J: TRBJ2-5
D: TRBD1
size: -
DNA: TGTGCCAGCAGCCTTGACAGGGTATGGGGACAAGAGACCCAGTACTTC
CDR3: CASSLDRVWGQETQYF

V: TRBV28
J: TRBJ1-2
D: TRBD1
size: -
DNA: TGTGCCAGCAGGAAACAGGGACAGGGTTTTGGCTACACCTTC
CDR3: CASRKQGQGFGYTF

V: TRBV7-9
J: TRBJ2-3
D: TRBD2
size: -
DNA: TGTGCCAGCAGCCAGACTAGCGGGGGGGTGTTGGATACGCAGTATTTT
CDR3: CASSQTSGGVLDTQYF

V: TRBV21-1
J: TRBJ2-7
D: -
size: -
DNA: TGTGCCAGCAGCAAAGGGGGCGCGGGGGACGCGTCCGAGCAGTACTTC
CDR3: CASSKGGAGDASEQYF

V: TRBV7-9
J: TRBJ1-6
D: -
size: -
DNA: TGTGCCAGCGGACGGACGGAGGACAACTCACCCCTCCACTTT
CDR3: CASGRTEDNSPLHF